This T cell receptor (beta chain) was captured in a study of OX40 agonist ivuxolimab in advanced cancers. The wider study: Earlier anti-PD-1, anti-PD-L1 or anti-CTLA-4 therapy was permitted; 35% to 50% had received some. Overall study findings and caveats: Some patients without response likewise showed low normalized clonal expansion.

TCRdb's table, derived via immunoSEQ multiplex PCR, lists solely in-frame clones and lacks some. Of about 70,000 clones listed, around 94% are singletons. Samples of blood were obtained at baseline, on cycle 4 day 1, and on cycle 7 day 1. About this clone: What it binds is not known.

Per the germline V gene, CDR1 is MDHEN and CDR2 is SYDVKM. The V end was cut by 6 bases, the J end by 0 bases, with 10 bases between. The CDR3 runs to 14 residues. The TCR sequence derives from an adult with an advanced solid tumor such as melanoma, head and neck, liver or kidney cancer. Specimen: CD4+ or CD8+ T cells sorted from blood, collected in a trial of the OX40 agonist ivuxolimab. V and J are TRBV28 and TRBJ2-3; the D is unclear. Here the CDR3 DNA reads TGTGCCAGCAGCCTTCCAGCTAGCACAGATACGCAGTATTTT. The encoded protein is CASSLPASTDTQYF.